These 17 T cell receptor beta chains share one sample of origin, sequenced in a study of OX40 agonist ivuxolimab in advanced cancers. Measured with immunoSEQ multiplex PCR; TCRdb has only the in-frame clones, and not every one. The sample lists approximately 44,000 clones; 86% were seen once. The specimen comprised CD4+ or CD8+ T cells sorted from blood, sampled in a trial of the OX40 agonist ivuxolimab. These receptors all come from an adult with an advanced solid tumor such as melanoma, head and neck, liver or kidney cancer.

The J gene is TRBJ1-1, the V gene TRBV9; D gene ambiguous. Germline-derived CDR1 and CDR2 are SGDLS and YYNGEE. V dropped 0 bases and J dropped 4 bases, with 4 bases sitting between them. This CDR3 has 12 amino acids. CDR3 protein: CASSVAGTEAFF. Written as DNA, the CDR3 is TGTGCCAGCAGCGTAGCGGGCACTGAAGCTTTCTTT.

The V gene is TRBV2, the J gene TRBJ1-1; the match to TRBD1 covers 7 bases. V shed 5 bases, J shed 6 bases, and the junction held 12 bases outside the gene matches. The CDR3 runs to 15 residues. The germline V gene has CDR1 SNHLY and CDR2 FYNNEI. The CDR3 region has the DNA TGTGCCAGCAGTACCTCGCCTGACAGGGAACCTGAAGCTTTCTTT. It codes for CASSTSPDREPEAFF.

V and J are TRBV7-9 and TRBJ2-7; 10 nucleotides agree with TRBD1. This CDR3 has 14 amino acids. Germline V lookup: CDR1 SEHNR, CDR2 FQNEAQ (reference sequence). V was pared by 5 bases and J by 2 bases, with 3 bases of the junction left unmatched. CDR3 DNA sequence: TGTGCCAGCAGCCGACAGGGGGCAGCCTACGAGCAGTACTTC. Translation: CASSRQGAAYEQYF.

A remark on this clone: The junction shows a germline mismatch at one end, possibly a read error. V and J are TRBV7-7 and TRBJ2-1, with D possibly TRBD1 on 5 matching bases. The CDR3 runs 15 residues. Germline lookup yields CDR1 SSHAT and CDR2 FNYEAQ (reference sequence). CDR3 region: CASSFGDSSYNEQFF. The CDR3 nucleotides are TGTGCTAGCAGCTTTGGAGACAGCTCCTACAATGAGCAGTTCTTC. The variable domain in full, completed from reference TRBV7-7 and TRBJ2-1, reads GAGVSQSPRYKVTKRGQDVTLRCDPISSHATLYWYQQALGQGPEFLTYFNYEAQPDKSGLPSDRFSAERPEGSISTLTIQRTEQRDSAMYRCASSFGDSSYNEQFFGPGTRLTVL.

J is TRBJ2-7 and V is TRBV5-1; 7 nucleotides agree with TRBD2. CDR1 and CDR2 (germline): SGHRS, YFSETQ. With 1 base clipped from V and 4 bases from J, the junction kept 17 bases outside the gene matches. This CDR3 is 18 amino acids long. This CDR3 is CASSLQEPPGGGLYEQYF. The CDR3 coding sequence is TGCGCCAGCAGCTTGCAGGAACCCCCGGGGGGAGGACTTTACGAGCAGTACTTC.

The chain employs TRBV6-1 and TRBJ1-1; TRBD1 is a possible D gene (5 bases). Germline CDR1 MNHNS, CDR2 SASEGT. Trimming pared 2 bases from V and 4 bases from J, leaving 11 bases between. The length of the CDR3 is 14 residues. The CDR3 DNA reads TGTGCCAGCAGTGAAAGGGGATGGTTCACTGAAGCTTTCTTT. Translation gives CASSERGWFTEAFF.

The rearrangement links TRBV11-1 to TRBJ1-3; tentatively, D is TRBD1 (6 bases). Germline V gene data show CDR1 as SGHAT and CDR2 as FQDESV (reference sequence). The length of the CDR3 is 14 residues. The V end was cut by 5 bases, the J end by 5 bases, with 13 bases between. CDR3 DNA sequence: TGTGCCAGCAGCCCGGGGACATTCCGAAACACCATATATTTT. It codes for CASSPGTFRNTIYF. Drawing the rest from reference TRBV11-1 and TRBJ1-3, the complete variable domain is EAEVAQSPRYKITEKSQAVAFWCDPISGHATLYWYRQILGQGPELLVQFQDESVVDDSQLPKDRFSAERLKGVDSTLKIQPAELGDSAMYLCASSPGTFRNTIYFGEGSWLTVV.

This clone was seen just once. The chain couples TRBV6-1 to TRBJ2-4; D gene unclear. The germline V gene has CDR1 MNHNS and CDR2 SASEGT. The CDR3 sequence is 12 residues long. Trimming pared 3 bases from V and 9 bases from J, leaving 9 bases between. As DNA, the CDR3 is TGTGCCAGCAGTGAGGCAGTCGTCATTCAGTACTTC. Translated: CASSEAVVIQYF.

The rearrangement links TRBV28 to TRBJ1-1, with TRBD1 identical over 10 bases. This CDR3 region has 14 residues. Germline trimming cut 6 bases from V and 6 bases from J; bases unmatched to any gene: 7. The V gene's germline CDR1 is MDHEN and CDR2 SYDVKM. The CDR3 DNA follows: TGTGCCAGCAGACCTCCGGGACAGGGGTCTGAAGCTTTCTTT. The encoded protein is CASRPPGQGSEAFF.

The CDR3: CASSTRQGAYNSPLHF. DNA for the CDR3: TGTGCCAGCAGCACGCGACAGGGGGCCTATAATTCACCCCTCCACTTT. V and J are TRBV21-1 and TRBJ1-6; whether TRBD1, the table's D call, matches the DNA was not checked. TRBV21-1 is flagged as a pseudogene. The CDR3 is 16 amino acids.

The rearrangement joins TRBV7-9 to TRBJ1-3; tentative D call: TRBD1 (6 bases). This CDR3 spans 16 amino acids. Germline V gene data show CDR1 as SEHNR and CDR2 as FQNEAQ (reference sequence). V lost 5 bases, J lost 1 base, and 15 bases lay in between. The CDR3 DNA reads TGTGCCAGCAGCGTTGGACAGCCGACTTCTGGAAACACCATATATTTT. The encoded protein is CASSVGQPTSGNTIYF.

The chain carries TRBV29-1 and TRBJ2-3; possible D gene TRBD2, 5 bases. Germline-derived CDR1 and CDR2 are SQVTM and ANQGSEA. This CDR3 contains 10 residues. V was cut by 3 bases and J by 9 bases, with 7 bases left in between. DNA for the CDR3: TGCAGCGTTGAGGAGGACACGCAGTATTTT. Translation gives CSVEEDTQYF.

CDR3 sequence (DNA): TGTGCCAGCAGCTCGGCCGGGAACCCTAATGAAAAACTGTTTTTT. Protein: CASSSAGNPNEKLFF. The chain is built from TRBV5-6 and TRBJ1-4; D remains ambiguous. The V end was cut by 3 bases, the J end by 3 bases, with 12 bases between. CDR3 length: 15 residues. Germline V CDR1 and CDR2: SGHDT, YYEEEE.

The CDR3: CASSRVELVVDTIYF. CDR3 DNA: TGTGCCAGCAGCCGCGTCGAGTTGGTTGTAGACACCATATATTTT. The chain recombines TRBV11-2 with TRBJ1-3; D uncertain. V lost 5 bases and J lost 8, with 19 bases in between. CDR1 SGHAT and CDR2 FQNNGV come from the germline V gene. This CDR3 comprises 15 residues.

V is TRBV25-1 and J is TRBJ2-1; tentatively, D is TRBD2 (6 bases). Germline lookup yields CDR1 MGHDK and CDR2 SYGVNS. Trimming removed 1 base from V and 5 bases from J, with 15 bases in between. The CDR3 covers 16 residues. The CDR3 DNA reads TGTGCCAGCAGTGAATTAAGGAGGGGCCCGAACAATGAGCAGTTCTTC. Its protein product is CASSELRRGPNNEQFF.

The V and J genes are TRBV6-5 and TRBJ2-5; 7 nucleotides line up with TRBD2. Trimming took 1 base from V and 2 from J; bases not matched to a gene: 4. Germline assignment: CDR1 MNHEY and CDR2 SVGAGI. This CDR3 is built from 15 residues. Here the CDR3 reads CASSYFGGGQETQYF. In DNA form, the CDR3 reads TGTGCCAGCAGTTACTTCGGCGGGGGACAAGAGACCCAGTACTTC.

CDR3 in amino acids: CASFFPGQKETQYF. Here the CDR3 DNA reads TGCGCCAGCTTCTTCCCGGGACAGAAAGAGACCCAGTACTTC. The chain couples TRBV10-1 to TRBJ2-5; 7 bases are shared with TRBD1. The CDR3 sequence is 14 residues long. Germline trimming cut 8 bases from V and 3 bases from J; bases unmatched to any gene: 9. CDR1 and CDR2 from the germline V gene are WNHNN and SYGVQD (reference sequence).